Sequencing of this TCR beta chain was carried out in a study of Ad26.COV2.S vaccination and SARS-CoV-2 variants. Study outcomes and limitations: The analyses of TCR breadth and depth may have understated the size of total T cell responses.

V lost 7 bases and J lost 3, with 15 bases in between. The germline V gene has CDR1 SGHVS and CDR2 FQNEAQ. The CDR3 extends over 15 amino acids. The method was immunoSEQ multiplex PCR; TCRdb's version includes in-frame clones alone and lacks a portion of them. The repertoire holds about 420,000 clones, with roughly 90% as singletons. Of note for this clone: The antigen remains undetermined.

The treatment: about 20 received Ad26.COV2.S at low or high dose, single or two shots; a few received placebo; per-sample allocation not given. Each sample was drawn 63 days after the first injection (of vaccine or placebo). The source was peripheral blood, collected in a trial of Ad26.COV2.S vaccine versus placebo. V and J are TRBV7-8 and TRBJ2-2, with a possible D match to TRBD2 (5 bases). The receptor was derived from a person aged 18-65 years who received the Ad26.COV2.S COVID-19 vaccine or a placebo. The DNA for the CDR3 is TGTGCCAGCACTAATTTGCGGGCGGACACCGGGGAGCTGTTTTTT. It specifies CASTNLRADTGELFF.